The present T cell receptor beta chain was sequenced within a study of shared T cell receptors in the human thymus. V lost 4 bases to trimming and J lost 5 bases; unmatched junction nucleotides: 16. The CDR3 is made up of 19 amino acids. Germline V lookup: CDR1 SGHTA, CDR2 FQGNSA. Libraries were prepared by immunoSEQ multiplex PCR; TCRdb keeps only in-frame clonotypes and omits some of them. The table has over 450,000 clones, 75% to 80% seen once. Another study also made use of these data, one on human thymus T cells. This second report adds: Donors consisted of healthy Finnish infants (having corrective surgery for congenital heart defects). Resections were taken during corrective heart surgery, and the thymus tissue came from these. Use of V and J genes seemed skewed within the thymic and blood repertoires.

The TCR comes from a boy under three years old with a congenital heart defect. Sequenced sample: thymocytes. This sequence joins TRBV7-2 and TRBJ2-7, with 14 bases that match TRBD2. The CDR3 DNA is TGTGCCAGCAGCTCGGCCGTTATGACTAGCGGGAGGGCCAGGGACGAGCAGTACTTC. Its protein is CASSSAVMTSGRARDEQYF. The variable domain in full, with the rest retrieved from reference TRBV7-2 and TRBJ2-7, is GAGVSQSPSNKVTEKGKDVELRCDPISGHTALYWYRQSLGQGLEFLIYFQGNSAPDKSGLPSDRFSAERTGGSVSTLTIQRTQQEDSAVYLCASSSAVMTSGRARDEQYFGPGTRLTVT.